The next 6 T cell receptor beta chains were all read from a single sample in a study of T cell responses to AZD1222 COVID-19 vaccine. Generated by immunoSEQ multiplex PCR, the TCRdb table keeps only in-frame clones and is missing some. The profile shows 150,000 or so clones, 70% to 90% of them singletons. This sample comprised peripheral blood, obtained on day 0 of AZD1222 vaccination. The receptors were gathered from an adult in good health.

The chain recombines TRBV29-1 with TRBJ1-2; D call uncertain. The CDR3 has 14 amino acids. Deletions cut 0 bases from V and 8 bases from J, with 16 bases between. Per germline, CDR1 SQVTM and CDR2 ANQGSEA. CDR3 coding DNA: TGCAGCGTTGAAGACCCCGGATCCCTTCGGGGCTACACCTTC. It codes for CSVEDPGSLRGYTF.

The rearrangement links TRBV28 to TRBJ1-3, with D maybe TRBD1 (5 bases). Germline CDR1 is MDHEN and CDR2 is SYDVKM. The CDR3 totals 15 residues. Trimming removed 3 bases at V and 2 bases at J, with 11 bases between. CDR3 DNA sequence: TGTGCCAGCAGTTTCAACTACAGGACTGGAAACACCATATATTTT. Protein product: CASSFNYRTGNTIYF.

The V and J genes are TRBV5-1 and TRBJ1-6, with 7 bases matching TRBD1. With 1 base clipped from V and 6 bases from J, the junction kept 1 base outside the gene matches. The germline V gene encodes CDR1 SGHRS and CDR2 YFSETQ. The length of the CDR3 is 14 residues. The CDR3 bases are TGCGCCAGCAGCTTGAGGGACAGTAATTCACCCCTCCACTTT. Amino acids: CASSLRDSNSPLHF.

This clone was seen more than once but under ten times. The V and J genes are TRBV14 and TRBJ1-2, with D maybe TRBD1 (5 bases). The germline gives CDR1 SGHDN, CDR2 FVKESK. This CDR3 contains 16 residues. V gave up 1 base and J gave up 2 bases, with 14 bases separating them. The CDR3 is CASSQVGGRGNYGYTF. CDR3 coding DNA: TGTGCCAGCAGCCAAGTGGGGGGGAGAGGGAACTATGGCTACACCTTC.

The J gene is TRBJ2-3, the V gene TRBV2; D possibly corresponds to TRBD1 (6 bases). In germline, CDR1 is SNHLY, CDR2 FYNNEI. The CDR3 contains 16 residues. The V and J ends lost 3 bases and 0 bases respectively, with 13 bases between them. This CDR3 reads CASSEGTFPSTDTQYF. The CDR3 DNA is TGTGCCAGCAGTGAGGGGACATTTCCTAGCACAGATACGCAGTATTTT.

The chain links TRBV5-6 to TRBJ1-1; TRBD1 might be the D (5 bases). Between the trimmed V and J ends, which lost 3 bases and 5 bases, there was a span of 14 bases. This CDR3 has 14 residues. Germline values: CDR1 SGHDT, CDR2 YYEEEE. This chain's CDR3 is CASSYTGRETEAFF. The DNA of the CDR3 is TGTGCCAGCAGCTATACGGGCAGGGAGACTGAAGCTTTCTTT.